This TCR beta chain emerged from a study of OX40 agonist ivuxolimab in advanced cancers. Whole-study context: With ivuxolimab, an agonistic anti-OX40 (CD134) antibody, patients were treated. The study gave patients intravenous ivuxolimab at 0.01 to 10 mg/kg every 2 weeks. The dose-escalation cohort had hepatocellular carcinoma, melanoma, renal cell or head and neck cancer.

General study points: Partly responding patients at 0.1-3.0 mg/kg showed some of the smallest clonal expansion.

Libraries were prepared by immunoSEQ multiplex PCR; TCRdb keeps only in-frame clonotypes and omits some of them. The sample has 95,000 to 100,000 clones, around 83% seen once. As to this clone: The antigen is unknown.

The clonotype originates from an adult with an advanced solid tumor such as melanoma, head and neck, liver or kidney cancer. Sequences were derived from CD4+ or CD8+ T cells sorted from blood, sampled in a trial of the OX40 agonist ivuxolimab.

CDR3 region: CASSLKARGAGELFF. Here the CDR3 DNA reads TGTGCCAGCAGCTTAAAGGCTCGGGGCGCCGGGGAGCTGTTTTTT. The V and J genes are TRBV7-2 and TRBJ2-2; the D call may be TRBD1 or TRBD2 (5 bases each). This CDR3 has 15 residues. CDR1 and CDR2 (germline): SGHTA, FQGNSA. V lost 2 bases and J lost 6, with 13 bases in between.